The source of this T cell receptor (beta chain) is a study of identical twins. The CDR3 is 15 residues long. Germline-derived CDR1 and CDR2 are MNHEY and SVGAGI. J gave up 4 bases and V 2 bases, and 4 bases lay outside the gene matches. One entry per CDR3 protein results from TCRdb running MiXCR on the 5' RACE reads. The profile covers hundreds of thousands of distinct CDR3 sequences, with 9% to 15% appearing a single time and around 1.6% taken by the ten largest. A few counts support this clonotype. This sample was shared with a second study, whose subject was yellow fever vaccine responses in identical twins.

This chain joins TRBV6-5 and TRBJ2-1, with TRBD2 matching 8 bases. Sample: PBMCs. The sequence derives from a woman in her late teens or twenties in good health. The CDR3 DNA reads as TGTGCCAGCAGTTACACGGGAGGGCCGTACAATGAGCAGTTCTTC. This codes for CASSYTGGPYNEQFF.